This TCR beta chain originates from a study of blood T cell repertoires in COVID-19. The ends were cut back, 1 base at V and 4 bases at J, with 15 bases in the middle. Germline V lookup: CDR1 LNHDA, CDR2 SQIVND (reference sequence). The CDR3 is 16 residues long. Using immunoSEQ multiplex PCR, the repertoire was profiled, and TCRdb retains in-frame clones only, with some absent. The sample lists roughly 190,000 clones, around 80% occurring once. The sample taken for sequencing was peripheral blood. V and J are TRBV19 and TRBJ2-3; tentatively, D is TRBD1 (6 bases). This sequence originates from a middle-aged man with active or convalescent COVID-19. Here the CDR3 DNA reads TGTGCCAGTAGTATAGGGGGAGCAGGGGCGGCAGATACGCAGTATTTT. Translating gives CASSIGGAGAADTQYF.